This TCR beta chain was sequenced in a study of Graves' ophthalmopathy and Graves' hyperthyroidism. Whole-study context: Peripheral blood (taken before any treatment) was collected at initial diagnosis. Study-level points and caveats: Blood also held most thyroid clonotypes expanded above 0.001 frequency.

Transcripts of RNA were the source for amplifying TCR beta CDR3 regions. RT-PCR was first run with HTBI primers, then multiplex PCR in a second round. TCRdb independently ran MiXCR on the multiplex PCR reads; one entry per CDR3 protein. Counted here are more than 300,000 distinct CDR3 sequences, 15% to 20% occurring once; the ten biggest clones make up 2.4%. Hyperthyroidism qualified as stable when ophthalmopathy did not develop within 18 months of follow-up. A note on this clonotype: Antigen: not known.

Material: peripheral blood. The TCR was taken from an adult woman with stable Graves' hyperthyroidism.

In DNA form, the CDR3 reads TGCAGTGCTACCGCAGGGACTAGCGGGAGATACGAGCAGTACTTC. The encoded protein is CSATAGTSGRYEQYF. This chain connects TRBV20-1 to TRBJ2-7; 14 nucleotides align to TRBD2. CDR1 is DFQATT and CDR2 is SNEGSKA in the germline V gene (reference sequence). The V segment lost 4 bases and the J segment 4 bases; nucleotides outside the gene matches: 6. There are 15 residues in the CDR3.